This T cell receptor beta chain appears in the sequencing data of a study of blood T cell repertoires in COVID-19. In the study's own analysis: Nucleated cell counts were estimated from reference gene primer amplification. Using immunoSEQ multiplex PCR, the repertoire was profiled, and TCRdb retains in-frame clones only, with some absent. That table supplies the V and J calls and clone size; D and trimming were determined from the DNA. The repertoire consists of 200,000 to 250,000 clones, with roughly 84% occurring once and the leading ten covering 5.5% to 7.5%. Cohort 3 recovery required two negative PCRs, clearance, or symptom resolution. Sequencing input: PBMCs or T cells enriched from blood (not recorded which). This receptor was identified in a middle-aged woman who had recovered from COVID-19.

Here the CDR3 DNA reads TGTGCCAGCAGTCTACAGGGCGACCATGGCTACACCTTC. It encodes CASSLQGDHGYTF. The chain uses TRBV3-1 (or the pseudogene TRBV3-2) and TRBJ1-2, with a tentative D call TRBD1 (6 bases). From germline, CDR1 is LGHDT and CDR2 YNNKEL (reference sequence). This CDR3 has 13 amino acids. V was shortened by 6 bases and J by 6 bases, with 14 bases between the two germline ends.